This TCR beta chain was observed in a study of T cell changes during pregnancy in multiple sclerosis. The repertoire was sequenced with immunoSEQ multiplex PCR; TCRdb's copy has only in-frame clones and lacks some. The table records 65,000 to 75,000 clones, roughly nine tenths of them present only once. The germline V gene has CDR1 WSHSY and CDR2 SAAADI. V shed 5 bases and J 9 bases; nucleotides not matched to a gene: 23. This CDR3 has 19 amino acids. The clonotype comes from a female donor with multiple sclerosis, enrolled in a pregnancy study. This sample comprised peripheral blood, obtained in the second trimester of pregnancy. The chain links TRBV10-2 to TRBJ2-1; the match to TRBD2 covers 9 bases. The CDR3 bases are TGCGCCAGCAGTCCATTTGTGACGGGGCCTAGCGGGAAAGAAGGTGAGCAGTTCTTC. The encoded protein is CASSPFVTGPSGKEGEQFF.